This T cell receptor (beta chain) was captured in a study of CD8 T cells in ankylosing spondylitis. This clonotype showed up just a few times. TCRdb re-analysed the 5' RACE reads in MiXCR, keeping a single row per CDR3 protein. The repertoire holds tens of thousands of distinct CDR3 sequences, with roughly 7.9% as singletons. Germline CDR1 SEHNR, CDR2 FQNEAQ (reference sequence). The ends were cut back, 4 bases at V and 2 bases at J, with 13 bases in the middle. The CDR3 runs 15 residues. The chain combines TRBV7-9 with TRBJ2-3, with D possibly TRBD2 on 6 matching bases. This clonotype was obtained from a male donor with ankylosing spondylitis or in good health (not recorded which). Sequenced input: blood. The CDR3 loop is CASSSTAGTTDTQYF. In DNA form, the CDR3 reads TGTGCCAGCAGCTCCACGGCGGGAACCACAGATACGCAGTATTTT.